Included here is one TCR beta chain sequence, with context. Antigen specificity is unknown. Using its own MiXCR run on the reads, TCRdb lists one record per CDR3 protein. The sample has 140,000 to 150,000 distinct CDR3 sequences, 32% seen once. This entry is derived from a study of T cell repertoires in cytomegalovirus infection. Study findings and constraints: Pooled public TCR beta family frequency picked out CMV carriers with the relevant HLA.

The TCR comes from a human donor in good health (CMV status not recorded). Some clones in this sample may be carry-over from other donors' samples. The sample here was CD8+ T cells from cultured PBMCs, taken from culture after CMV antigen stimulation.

For the CDR3, the DNA is TGTGCCAGCAGTGATGGAGCCTCCCAATTGCCCCAGCATTTT. It translates to CASSDGASQLPQHF. This chain uses TRBV25-1 with TRBJ1-5, with no clear D. The germline V gene encodes CDR1 MGHDK and CDR2 SYGVNS. The CDR3 loop spans 14 amino acids. V lost 3 bases, J lost 9 bases, and 15 bases lay in between.